A single sample is the source of the 16 T cell receptor beta chains below, sequenced in a study of cytomegalovirus exposure and HLA in healthy donors. Use of 60 Vbeta and 13 Jbeta primers characterized the PCR. Measured with immunoSEQ multiplex PCR; TCRdb has only the in-frame clones, and not every one. The sample carries approximately 120,000 clones, approximately 70% recorded once. Sequencing was carried out using PBMCs. These receptors originate from a man aged 55-75 years in good health and CMV-seropositive.

A few counts support this clone. The chain combines TRBV7-6 with TRBJ2-7; a weak D match, TRBD1 (6 bases). The CDR3 is made up of 12 amino acids. Germline V gives CDR1 SGHVS, CDR2 FNYEAQ. The ends were cut back, 2 bases at V and 7 bases at J, with 9 bases in the middle. In DNA, the CDR3 is TGTGCCAGCAGCTTACCCCAGGGGGAGCAGTACTTC. Translation gives CASSLPQGEQYF. The entire variable domain, with the rest obtained from reference TRBV7-6 and TRBJ2-7, is as follows: GAGVSQSPRYKVTKRGQDVALRCDPISGHVSLYWYRQALGQGPEFLTYFNYEAQQDKSGLPNDRFSAERPEGSISTLTIQRTEQRDSAMYRCASSLPQGEQYFGPGTRLTVT.

This clone has a handful of counts. J is TRBJ2-5 and V is TRBV28; no reliable D call. This CDR3 spans 13 amino acids. The V end was cut by 3 bases, the J end by 1 base, with 6 bases between. Germline V gives CDR1 MDHEN, CDR2 SYDVKM. DNA for the CDR3: TGTGCCAGCAGTTTGGGCTTCCAAGAGACCCAGTACTTC. This translates into CASSLGFQETQYF.

The chain combines TRBV25-1 with TRBJ2-3; 7 bases are a match to TRBD1. The CDR3 has 13 amino acids. V trimming: 5 bases; J trimming: 4 bases; junction bases outside the gene matches: 3. Germline-derived CDR1 and CDR2 are MGHDK and SYGVNS. CDR3 nucleotides: TGTGCCAGCAGTAGACAGGGCTCAGATACGCAGTATTTT. It yields the protein CASSRQGSDTQYF.

A few counts support this clone. This chain links TRBV2 with TRBJ2-7; D gene ambiguous. Germline CDR1 and CDR2: SNHLY and FYNNEI. The CDR3 spans 13 residues. V lost 1 base and J 4 bases, leaving 8 bases between the germline ends. CDR3 sequence reads: CASSEELAYEQYF. The DNA of the CDR3 is TGTGCCAGCAGTGAAGAACTTGCTTACGAGCAGTACTTC.

The chain employs TRBV7-9 and TRBJ2-3; 9 bases are a match to TRBD1. The CDR3 sequence is 14 residues long. Germline assignment: CDR1 SEHNR and CDR2 FQNEAQ (reference sequence). Germline trimming cut 6 bases from V and 1 base from J; bases unmatched to any gene: 2. The CDR3 is CASRWDRGTDTQYF. In DNA form, the CDR3 reads TGTGCCAGCAGGTGGGACAGGGGCACAGATACGCAGTATTTT.

A remark on this clone: Different DNA sequences within this sample yield the same CDR3. The chain is built from TRBV7-8 and TRBJ1-1; weak D call: TRBD1 (5 bases). The ends were cut back, 1 base at V and 0 bases at J, with 12 bases in the middle. The CDR3 spans 16 residues. The germline CDR1 and CDR2 sequences are SGHVS and FQNEAQ. CDR3 residues: CASSLESTAMNTEAFF. The CDR3 nucleotides are TGTGCCAGCAGCTTAGAGTCGACAGCCATGAACACTGAAGCTTTCTTT.

The V and J genes are TRBV28 and TRBJ1-4; D gene unclear. V was trimmed by 2 bases and J by 6 bases, leaving 13 bases between them. Germline V gene sequence: CDR1 MDHEN, CDR2 SYDVKM. This CDR3 has 15 amino acids. This CDR3 reads CASSLIEPLYEKLFF. Here the CDR3 DNA reads TGTGCCAGCAGTTTAATTGAACCCCTATATGAAAAACTGTTTTTT.

V and J are TRBV20-1 and TRBJ2-5; perhaps TRBD2 as D (7 bases). V shed 2 bases and J shed 10 bases, with 11 bases lying between them. The germline CDR1 and CDR2 sequences are DFQATT and SNEGSKA (reference sequence). The CDR3 sequence is 11 residues long. The CDR3 DNA sequence: TGCAGTGCTAGAAGGGGAGGGGGCCAGTACTTC. Protein: CSARRGGGQYF.

The chain uses TRBV2 and TRBJ1-5; TRBD1 is a possible D gene (5 bases). CDR1 is SNHLY, CDR2 FYNNEI, per germline. This CDR3 comprises 14 residues. Between the trimmed V and J ends, which lost 8 bases and 5 bases, there was a span of 16 bases. This chain's CDR3 is CASGREGSDQPQHF. CDR3 bases: TGTGCCAGCGGCCGGGAGGGGTCCGATCAGCCCCAGCATTTT.

The chain carries TRBV15 and TRBJ1-2, with D unresolved. The CDR3 contains 12 residues. Germline lookup yields CDR1 LNHNV and CDR2 YYDKDF (reference sequence). Trimming stripped 0 bases from V and 8 bases from J, with 7 bases between. The CDR3 here is CATSRDQFGYTF. CDR3 sequence (DNA): TGTGCCACCAGCAGAGATCAGTTCGGCTACACCTTC.

The chain carries TRBV9 and TRBJ2-1, with TRBD1 matching 7 bases. CDR1 is SGDLS, CDR2 YYNGEE, per germline. The CDR3 contains 13 residues. Trimming at V came to 7 bases and at J to 1 base, leaving 2 bases not matched to a gene. The CDR3, as DNA: TGTGCCAGCGGCAGGGGGTCCTACAATGAGCAGTTCTTC. Translation gives CASGRGSYNEQFF. Together with reference TRBV9 and TRBJ2-1, the CDR3 gives the full variable domain: DSGVTQTPKHLITATGQRVTLRCSPRSGDLSVYWYQQSLDQGLQFLIQYYNGEERAKGNILERFSAQQFPDLHSELNLSSLELGDSALYFCASGRGSYNEQFFGPGTRLTVL.

This sequence joins TRBV4-1 and TRBJ1-5; no clear D. This CDR3 region has 12 residues. Trimming pared 1 base from V and 8 bases from J, leaving 6 bases between. The V gene's germline CDR1 is MGHRA and CDR2 YSYEKL. In DNA form, the CDR3 reads TGCGCCAGCAGCCAAGGAGATGAGCCCCAGCATTTT. Protein sequence: CASSQGDEPQHF.

This clone was picked up a small number of times. The genes are TRBV19 and TRBJ1-1, with D unclear. There are 13 residues in the CDR3. With 3 bases removed from V and 1 base from J, the gap between germline ends came to 6 bases. Per the germline V gene, CDR1 is LNHDA and CDR2 is SQIVND (reference sequence). The CDR3 is CASSIRQNTEAFF. The CDR3 region has the DNA TGTGCCAGTAGTATCAGGCAGAACACTGAAGCTTTCTTT.

This clone showed up just a few times. An end of the junction does not agree with germline; a read error may underlie this. V usage is TRBV7-7 and J usage is TRBJ2-5; 10 bases are a match to TRBD2. Per germline, CDR1 SSHAT and CDR2 FNYEAQ (reference sequence). The CDR3 runs to 17 residues. CDR3 nucleotides: TGTGCTAGCAGCTCTCTCTTATCTAGCGGGGGTAGGGAGACCCAGTACTTC. Protein: CASSSLLSSGGRETQYF.

This clone has a handful of counts. The V call is TRBV19, the J call TRBJ2-7, with TRBD1 matching over 7 bases. The CDR3 runs 14 residues. V shed 5 bases, J shed 3 bases, and the junction held 7 bases outside the gene matches. Per germline, CDR1 LNHDA and CDR2 SQIVND (reference sequence). The CDR3 DNA reads TGTGCCAGTAGTGCCGCGAACAGGGGCTACGAGCAGTACTTC. It codes for CASSAANRGYEQYF.

This chain connects TRBV5-1 to TRBJ2-1, with D maybe TRBD2 (6 bases). V lost 4 bases and J 7 bases, leaving 12 bases between the germline ends. Germline assignment: CDR1 SGHRS and CDR2 YFSETQ. The CDR3 consists of 13 residues. The CDR3 region is CASSPGTGNEQFF. The CDR3 nucleotides read TGCGCCAGCAGCCCTGGGACTGGGAATGAGCAGTTCTTC.